This T cell receptor beta chain was found in a study of shared clonotypes between healthy human individuals. Overall study findings and caveats: Even with large depth, rarefaction showed that sorted-subset sequencing was incomplete.

To note about this clone: The antigen remains undetermined.

The CDR3 has 15 amino acids. Per the germline V gene, CDR1 is KGHSH and CDR2 is LQKENI. Trimming stripped 4 bases from V and 5 bases from J, with 17 bases between. The table came from immunoSEQ multiplex PCR; TCRdb's copy has only in-frame clones and leaves some out. The sample lists 2 million to 3 million clones; 93% were seen once. The sequenced sample was naive CD4+ T cells from PBMCs. Regarding subset: CD45RA+ positively selected. The rearrangement joins TRBV18 to TRBJ2-5, with D tentatively TRBD1 (6 bases). This TCR was sampled from a man aged 18 to 30 in good health. Some clones in this sample may be carry-over from other donors' samples. The CDR3 region is CASSLSPGALETQYF. The CDR3, as DNA: TGTGCCAGCTCACTATCGCCAGGGGCCCTGGAGACCCAGTACTTC.